This T cell receptor (beta chain) derives from a study of blood T cell repertoires in COVID-19 (dated by TCRdb to the early 2020s). In the study overall: Samples covering the acute and convalescent phases of COVID-19 were provided by collaborators in the United States, Italy and Spain. The sample metadata nearly always contained a de-identified subject ID, COVID-19 status, age in years and sex. The dataset comprised deeply sampled blood TCRbeta repertoires from subjects exposed to, actively infected with, or recovered from COVID-19. The material from the prospective study consisted of cDNA or gDNA derived from T cells, B-cell-depleted T cells, or PBMCs. The samples were drawn from the first 160 participants of the ongoing ImmuneRACE study and from 1,254 subjects provided by 6 global collaborators. The repertoires were released in a freely available public database intended as a resource for research on the immune response to SARS-CoV-2. Where available, HLA class I and class II types were taken from metadata supplied by the sample provider and were not determined by assay-based typing. The investigation overall reported the following: Clinical and demographic metadata were provided uncurated, with the amount varying by source and participant.

TCRbeta CDR3 regions were amplified from genomic DNA by means of the immunoSEQ Assay, a bias-controlled multiplex PCR. The paper's data handling went like this. The number of nucleated cells in each sample was estimated from the amplification of reference gene primers within the assay. To quantify the absolute abundance of each unique TCRbeta CDR3 rearrangement, sequence reads were collapsed and filtered. For each sample, productive Simpson clonality was calculated as the square root of Simpson's diversity index across productive rearrangements. The table was pulled from immuneACCESS by TCRdb, which kept in-frame rearrangements only. Such tables lose some clones; where checked, under half of the loss comes from unresolved V genes, and the rest has no known cause. For V, J and clone size, that table is used; D and trimming come from the DNA. This sample holds 130,000 to 150,000 clones; more than 75% were observed only once. Of the sample, roughly 2.6% is held by the ten largest clones.

Whole blood was collected in K2EDTA tubes by collaborating institutions according to the institutions' own protocols. For TCRbeta analysis, collaborators shipped samples as frozen whole blood, isolated PBMCs, or DNA extracted from either of those sample types. The CDR3, from cysteine to phenylalanine, totals 14 residues. The only DNA kept is the CDR3, 42 bases in frame from the first base. The junction shows trimming of 5 bases on V and 5 bases on J, plus 15 bases between the germline ends. CDR1 and CDR2 are drawn from the germline V gene (reference sequence): LNHDA, SQIVND. On this clone: The target of this receptor is not known. No qualities accompany the bases; no much larger clone lies one base away.

Sequenced input: peripheral blood. The sequence came from a human donor with acute or convalescent COVID-19. The donor label of this sample is uncertain. The chain was built from TRBV19 and TRBJ1-1, with the D gene not clear enough to name. The sequenced DNA: TGTGCCAGTAGTCACGCAACTCTTCGGACTGAAGCTTTCTTT. It translates to CASSHATLRTEAFF.